This T cell receptor (beta chain) was found in a study of shared clonotypes between healthy human individuals (dated by TCRdb to the early 2020s). About the investigation overall: A couple of women and three men aged 18 to 49 years were included in the cohort. For each donor, CD4 naive and CD4 memory were each given three plates, CD8 naive was given two plates, and CD8 memory was given one plate. Between about 0.9 and 9 billion PBMCs per donor were obtained by leukapheresis. To estimate repertoire size and how much clonotypes are shared between individuals, the study performed deep sequencing of blood TCR repertoires from roughly five healthy adults. Libraries were prepared and TCR repertoires were sequenced by different laboratories using diverse techniques, in order to increase sequencing depth and limit assay-specific biases. Study-wide conclusions, independent of this receptor: Sampling was limited to blood, and TCR repertoires in tissue likely differ from TCR repertoires in blood. Higher generation probabilities were observed for clonotypes shared by all four sorted-subset donors than for non-shared clonotypes. Naive subsets generally had larger estimated clonotype richness than memory subsets. Sharing across a handful of donors was observed for approximately 5% of naive CD4, over 3% of naive CD8, 2% to 2.5% of memory CD4, and approximately 0.41% of memory CD8 clonotypes. The small number of donors limited the genetic and exposure-history diversity represented. Rarefaction of sorted-subset datasets indicated incomplete sequencing despite the large sequencing depth. Pairwise subsampling indicated that sequencing depth was expected to affect the degree of clonotype sharing among donors.

The donors were healthy, HIV-negative adults with no recently reported acute infections or vaccinations. Every donor was a Caucasian adult residing in Nashville, Tennessee, USA. CD4+ T cells were enriched by magnetic negative selection; naive cells were then positively selected on CD45RA, and the negative fraction formed the memory subset. Blood was obtained by leukapheresis, after which PBMCs were separated by Ficoll-Histopaque density gradient centrifugation and cryopreserved in liquid nitrogen vapor phase. Purity and quantity of every magnetically sorted T cell population were checked by analytical flow cytometry. Genomic DNA was isolated from each sorted fraction and quantified by UV absorbance on a Nanodrop 2000c. With respect to this clone: The antigen it binds to is not known. The record has no base qualities; no much larger clone is one base away.

Using the deep immunoSEQ assay, TCR CDR3 regions were amplified from genomic DNA by multiplex PCR. Extracted genomic DNA from each cell subset was distributed evenly across all wells of several immunoSEQ 96-well plates, and each plate was treated as a replicate. For sorted subsets, each replicate PCR was loaded with about 0.2 ug genomic DNA, equivalent to approximately 27,000 T cell genomes. The purified libraries were quantified using a Qubit 3.0 fluorometer, sized with a Bioanalyzer 2100, and then quantified again using the KAPA Library Quantification kit. A separate single-read 150-cycle Illumina NextSeq 550 flow cell was used to sequence each immunoSEQ 96-well plate. In the paper's pipeline: Because only junctional sequences without quality scores were contained in the immunoSEQ output, filtering matching that applied to full-length reads could not be performed. Sequences were annotated with PyIR, a Python wrapper for IgBLAST v1.9, and V/J genes and CDR3 were assigned using IMGT germline references. Reads were removed for weak V/J assignments (E-value above 1e-6), missing CDR3, stop codons, out-of-frame junctions, or ambiguous translated residues. A V3J clonotype was defined by an identical inferred V gene, J gene, and CDR3 amino acid sequence. To compute the percentage overlap between repertoires, the number of shared unique clonotypes was divided by the size of the smaller repertoire. RTK rarefaction, the Chao1 estimator, and Recon v2.1 estimates of unobserved clonotypes were used to assess repertoire richness. Generation probabilities were computed with OLGA for all TCRbeta clonotypes obtained by the gDNA method from a few donors. The immuneACCESS repertoire file appears here via TCRdb, limited to in-frame rearrangements. These files lack a portion of the clones; in checked studies, under half of the deficit traces to unresolved V genes, and the cause of the others is not known. V, J and clone size derive from that table, while D and trimming were established from the DNA sequence. The sample table shows millions of clones, and roughly 96% are seen once. The top ten hold roughly 0.13% of the sample.

Sequenced material: naive CD4+ T cells sorted from blood. The cell subset or site label for this specimen denotes: CD45RA+ positively selected. This clonotype was sampled from a man between 18 and 29 years old in good health.

CDR3 region: CAWSPIAGGPGTQYF. The nucleotide sequence reads TGTGCCTGGAGTCCTATTGCGGGAGGGCCGGGGACCCAGTACTTC. The chain employs TRBV30 and TRBJ2-5; 9 junctional bases match TRBD2. CDR3 length: 15 amino acids, cysteine to phenylalanine. Just CDR3 DNA is preserved here, 45 bases in frame from base 1. From a lookup of the germline V gene (reference sequence), CDR1 and CDR2 are GTSNPN and SVGIG. After removal of 2 bases from V and 7 bases from J, the junction retains 11 bases not matched to a gene.